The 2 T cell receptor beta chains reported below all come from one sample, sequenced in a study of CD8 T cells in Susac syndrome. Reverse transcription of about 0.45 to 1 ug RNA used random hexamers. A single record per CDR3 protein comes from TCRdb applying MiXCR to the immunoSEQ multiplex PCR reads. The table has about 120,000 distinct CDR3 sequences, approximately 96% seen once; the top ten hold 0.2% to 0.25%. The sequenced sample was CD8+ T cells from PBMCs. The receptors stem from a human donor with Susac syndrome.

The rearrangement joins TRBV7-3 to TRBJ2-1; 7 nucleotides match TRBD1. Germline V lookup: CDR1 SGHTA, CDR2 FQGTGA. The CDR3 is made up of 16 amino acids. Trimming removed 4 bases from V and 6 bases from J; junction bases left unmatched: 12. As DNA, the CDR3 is TGTGCCAGCAGCTCAAAAGGGGGCAAGGGGGCCAATGAGCAGTTCTTC. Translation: CASSSKGGKGANEQFF.

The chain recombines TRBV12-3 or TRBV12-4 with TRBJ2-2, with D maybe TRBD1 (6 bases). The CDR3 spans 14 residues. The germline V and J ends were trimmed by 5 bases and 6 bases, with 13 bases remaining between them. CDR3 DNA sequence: TGTGCCAGCAGTAGCGACAGGCCGTCCGGGGAGCTGTTTTTT. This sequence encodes CASSSDRPSGELFF.